This TCR beta chain was recorded in a study of T cells in Graves' hyperthyroidism and ophthalmopathy. General study points: Using 13 V-J features, a model discriminated ophthalmopathy from stable hyperthyroidism.

Hyperthyroidism patients were newly diagnosed, had disease duration under 2 months, and were aged 18 to 65 years. Amplified TCR beta CDR3 regions came from RNA transcripts. First-round RT-PCR with HTBI primers amplified the TCR CDR3 region. TCRdb re-called the multiplex PCR reads through MiXCR, storing one row per CDR3 protein. This sample has a few hundred thousand distinct CDR3 sequences, with about 19% found just once. This clonotype was counted once. Its antigen is unknown. A much larger clone differs by one base, so this may be a read error. The CDR3 totals 15 residues. The germline CDR1 and CDR2 sequences are MRHNA and SNTAGT. The V gene lost 8 bases and the J gene lost 2 bases, with 19 bases spanning the gap.

The V and J genes are TRBV6-4 and TRBJ2-7, with D unclear. The TCR comes from a woman aged 18-29 years with Graves' hyperthyroidism. Material: blood. The CDR3 nucleotides are TGTGCCAGCTGTTTAAATCTCAGGAATCCCTACGAGCAGTACTTC. The encoded protein is CASCLNLRNPYEQYF.